This T cell receptor (beta chain) came from a study of OX40 agonist ivuxolimab in advanced cancers. Across the whole study: Ivuxolimab, which is an agonistic anti-OX40 (CD134) antibody, was administered to the patients. The study reported partial responses in three patients: one hepatocellular carcinoma, two cutaneous melanoma.

Sequencing was performed with immunoSEQ multiplex PCR; in TCRdb, only in-frame clones are kept and a portion is missing. This table holds tens of thousands of clones, roughly 80% found once. The CDR3 contains 19 residues. The trim removed 6 bases at V and 1 base at J, leaving 12 bases unmatched. Germline V lookup: CDR1 SGHVS, CDR2 FQNEAQ. The clonotype comes from an adult with an advanced solid tumor such as melanoma, head and neck, liver or kidney cancer. Specimen: CD4+ or CD8+ T cells sorted from blood, collected in a trial of the OX40 agonist ivuxolimab. This rearrangement joins TRBV7-8 to TRBJ1-4; 12 bases match TRBD1. CDR3 DNA: TGTGCCAGCAGTCCTTCCCGGGACAGGGGGCATGTAACTAATGAAAAACTGTTTTTT. It translates to CASSPSRDRGHVTNEKLFF. Using reference TRBV7-8 and TRBJ1-4 for the parts outside the CDR3, the full variable domain is GAGVSQSPRYKVAKRGQDVALRCDPISGHVSLFWYQQALGQGPEFLTYFQNEAQLDKSGLPSDRFFAERPEGSVSTLKIQRTQQEDSAVYLCASSPSRDRGHVTNEKLFFGSGTQLSVL.